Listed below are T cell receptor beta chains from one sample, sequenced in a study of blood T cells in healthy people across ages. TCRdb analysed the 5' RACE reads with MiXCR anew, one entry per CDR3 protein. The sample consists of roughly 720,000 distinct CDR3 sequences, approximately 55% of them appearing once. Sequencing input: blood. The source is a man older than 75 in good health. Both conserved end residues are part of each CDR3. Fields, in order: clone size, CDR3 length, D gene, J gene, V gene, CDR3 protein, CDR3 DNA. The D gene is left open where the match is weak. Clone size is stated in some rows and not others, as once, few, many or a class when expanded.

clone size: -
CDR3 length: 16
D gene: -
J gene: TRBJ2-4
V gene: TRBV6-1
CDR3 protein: CASSDEGRDNYNEQYF
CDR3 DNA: TGTGCCAGCAGTGATGAGGGGAGGGACAACTACAATGAGCAGTACTTC

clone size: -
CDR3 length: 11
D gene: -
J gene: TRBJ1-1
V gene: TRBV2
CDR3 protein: CASSVTAEAFF
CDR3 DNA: TGTGCCAGCAGTGTTACAGCTGAAGCTTTCTTT

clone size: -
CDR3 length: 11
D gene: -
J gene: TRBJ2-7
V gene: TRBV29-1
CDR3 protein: CSVVDVYEQYF
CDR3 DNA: TGCAGCGTTGTTGATGTCTACGAGCAGTACTTC

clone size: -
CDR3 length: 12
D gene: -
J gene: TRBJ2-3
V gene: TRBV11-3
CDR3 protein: CASRGVTDTQYF
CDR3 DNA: TGTGCCAGCAGAGGGGTCACAGATACGCAGTATTTT

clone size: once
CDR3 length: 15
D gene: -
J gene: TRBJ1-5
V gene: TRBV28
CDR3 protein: CASSFPDSSTQPQHF
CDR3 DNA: TGTGCCAGCAGTTTCCCGGACAGCTCTACTCAGCCCCAGCATTTT

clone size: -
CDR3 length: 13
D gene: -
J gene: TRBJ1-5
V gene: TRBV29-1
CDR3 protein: CSVAESSNQPQHF
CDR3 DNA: TGCAGCGTGGCAGAGTCAAGCAATCAGCCCCAGCATTTT

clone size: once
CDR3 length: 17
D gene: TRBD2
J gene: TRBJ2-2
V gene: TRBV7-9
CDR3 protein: CASSLKKAGVSTGELFF
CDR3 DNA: TGTGCCAGCAGCTTAAAAAAGGCGGGGGTGAGCACCGGGGAGCTGTTTTTT

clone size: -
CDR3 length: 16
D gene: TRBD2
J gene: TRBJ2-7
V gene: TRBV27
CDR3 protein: CASSLDGLAGVYEQYF
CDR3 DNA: TGTGCCAGCAGTCTGGATGGACTAGCGGGCGTCTACGAGCAGTACTTC

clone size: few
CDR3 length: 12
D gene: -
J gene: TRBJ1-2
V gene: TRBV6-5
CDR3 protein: CASRGQNYGYTF
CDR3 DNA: TGTGCCAGCAGAGGGCAGAACTATGGCTACACCTTC

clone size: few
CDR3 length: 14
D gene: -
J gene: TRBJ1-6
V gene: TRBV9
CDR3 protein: CASSVLVGDSPLHF
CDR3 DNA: TGTGCCAGCAGCGTCCTCGTAGGAGATTCACCCCTCCACTTT

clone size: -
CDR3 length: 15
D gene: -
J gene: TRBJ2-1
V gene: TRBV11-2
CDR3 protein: CASSLSQGNGETQFF
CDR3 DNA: TGTGCCAGCAGCTTGAGTCAGGGAAACGGAGAGACCCAGTTCTTC

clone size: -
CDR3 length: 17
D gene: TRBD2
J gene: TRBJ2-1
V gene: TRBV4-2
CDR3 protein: CASSQLPGTSGVNEQFF
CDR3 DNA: TGTGCCAGCAGCCAACTACCCGGGACTAGCGGGGTGAACGAGCAGTTCTTC

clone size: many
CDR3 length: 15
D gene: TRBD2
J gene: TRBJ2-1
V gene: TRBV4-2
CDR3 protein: CASSQTSGSYNEQFF
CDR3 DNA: TGTGCCAGCAGCCAAACTAGCGGGAGTTACAATGAGCAGTTCTTC

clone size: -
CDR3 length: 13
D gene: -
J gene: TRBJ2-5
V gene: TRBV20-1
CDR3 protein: CSAAGRDGETQYF
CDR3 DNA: TGCAGTGCGGCGGGGCGGGACGGGGAGACCCAGTACTTC

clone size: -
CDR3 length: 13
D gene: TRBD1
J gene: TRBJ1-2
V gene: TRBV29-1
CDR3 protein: CSVEPGGSYGYTF
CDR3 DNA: TGCAGCGTTGAACCAGGGGGCAGCTATGGCTACACCTTC

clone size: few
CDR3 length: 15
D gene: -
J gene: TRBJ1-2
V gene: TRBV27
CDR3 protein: CASSFRVSLGYGYTF
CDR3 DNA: TGTGCCAGCAGTTTCCGGGTCTCGTTGGGCTATGGCTACACCTTC

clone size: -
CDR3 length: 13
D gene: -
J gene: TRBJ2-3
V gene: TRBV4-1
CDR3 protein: CASSRDGLPSAYF
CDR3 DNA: TGCGCCAGCAGCCGAGATGGACTCCCTTCAGCGTATTTT

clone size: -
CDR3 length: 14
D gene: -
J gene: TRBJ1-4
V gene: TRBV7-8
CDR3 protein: CASTAGPVREKLFF
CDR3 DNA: TGTGCCAGCACCGCGGGCCCGGTTCGAGAAAAACTGTTTTTT

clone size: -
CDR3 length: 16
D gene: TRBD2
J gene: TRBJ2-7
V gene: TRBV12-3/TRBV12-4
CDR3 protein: CASSKGTSGRSNEQYF
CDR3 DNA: TGTGCCAGCAGTAAAGGGACTAGCGGGAGAAGTAACGAGCAGTACTTC

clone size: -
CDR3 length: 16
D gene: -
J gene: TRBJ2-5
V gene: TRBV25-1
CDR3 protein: CATGPPQTGWGETQYF
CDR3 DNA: TGTGCCACCGGACCACCCCAAACGGGGTGGGGAGAGACCCAGTACTTC

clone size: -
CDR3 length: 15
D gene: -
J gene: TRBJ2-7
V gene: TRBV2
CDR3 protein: CASSDGYPGYNEQYF
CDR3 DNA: TGTGCCAGCAGTGACGGTTACCCAGGGTACAATGAGCAGTACTTC

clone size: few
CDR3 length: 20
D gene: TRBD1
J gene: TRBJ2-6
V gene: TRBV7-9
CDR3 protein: CASSPTYGQGMASGANVLTF
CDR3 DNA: TGTGCCAGCAGCCCCACCTATGGACAGGGGATGGCCTCTGGGGCCAACGTCCTGACTTTC

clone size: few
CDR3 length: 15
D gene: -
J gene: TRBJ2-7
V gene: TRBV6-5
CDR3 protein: CATLSGGLGSYEQYF
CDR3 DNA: TGTGCCACCCTCTCGGGGGGCCTCGGGTCCTACGAGCAGTACTTC